This TCR beta chain was found in a study of blood T cells in healthy people across ages. Together with a sample-barcoded 5' primer, a J-beta primer mix was included in a second PCR lasting about 7 to 11 cycles. TCRdb redid the calling of the 5' RACE reads with MiXCR, one entry per CDR3 protein. The profile shows about 800,000 distinct CDR3 sequences, approximately 25% of them singletons. There are a few counts of this clonotype. A further study also used this sample, focusing on T cells of mothers and their children.

The receptor comes from a boy aged 10-17 years in good health. Sequenced sample: blood.

The CDR3 here is CASSQEVRANSPLHF. CDR3 DNA sequence: TGTGCCAGCAGCCAAGAGGTCCGGGCCAATTCACCCCTCCACTTT. The chain recombines TRBV14 with TRBJ1-6; D ambiguous. Germline V CDR1 and CDR2: SGHDN, FVKESK. Trimming removed 0 bases from V and 7 bases from J, with 10 bases in between. This CDR3 contains 15 residues.